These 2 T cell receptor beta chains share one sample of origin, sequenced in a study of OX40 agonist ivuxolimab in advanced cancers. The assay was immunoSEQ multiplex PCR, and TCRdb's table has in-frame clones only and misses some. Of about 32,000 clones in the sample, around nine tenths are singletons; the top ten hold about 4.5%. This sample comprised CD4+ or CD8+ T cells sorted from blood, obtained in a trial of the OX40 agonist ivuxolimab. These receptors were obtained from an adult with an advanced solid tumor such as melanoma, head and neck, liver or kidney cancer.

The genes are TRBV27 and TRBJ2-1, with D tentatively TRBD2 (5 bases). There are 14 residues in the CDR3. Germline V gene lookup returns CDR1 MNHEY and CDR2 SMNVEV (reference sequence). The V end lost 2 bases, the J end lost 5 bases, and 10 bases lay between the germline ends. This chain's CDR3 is CASSLPGSHNEQFF. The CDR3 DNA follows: TGTGCCAGCAGTTTACCGGGGTCCCACAATGAGCAGTTCTTC.

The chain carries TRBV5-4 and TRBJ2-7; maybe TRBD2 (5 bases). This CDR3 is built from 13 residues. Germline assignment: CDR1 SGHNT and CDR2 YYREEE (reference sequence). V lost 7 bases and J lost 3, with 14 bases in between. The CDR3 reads CASREGYGYEQYF. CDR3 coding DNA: TGTGCCAGCCGAGAGGGATACGGCTACGAGCAGTACTTC.